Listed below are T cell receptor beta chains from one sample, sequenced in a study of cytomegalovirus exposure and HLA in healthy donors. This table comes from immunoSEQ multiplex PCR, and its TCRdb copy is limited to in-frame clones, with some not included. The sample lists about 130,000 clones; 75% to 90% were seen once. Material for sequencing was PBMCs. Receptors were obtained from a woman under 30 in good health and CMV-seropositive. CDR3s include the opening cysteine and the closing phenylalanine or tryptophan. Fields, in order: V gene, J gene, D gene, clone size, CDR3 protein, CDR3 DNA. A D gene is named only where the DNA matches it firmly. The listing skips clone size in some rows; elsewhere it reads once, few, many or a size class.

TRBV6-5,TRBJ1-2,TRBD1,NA,CASRRTGDGYTF,TGTGCCAGCAGACGGACAGGGGATGGCTACACCTTC
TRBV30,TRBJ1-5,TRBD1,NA,CAWSVQGGNQPQHF,TGTGCCTGGAGCGTCCAGGGGGGCAATCAGCCCCAGCATTTT
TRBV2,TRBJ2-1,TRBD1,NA,CASRRDRPYNEQFF,TGTGCCAGCAGAAGGGACAGGCCCTACAATGAGCAGTTCTTC
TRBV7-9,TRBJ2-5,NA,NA,CASSFPVETQYF,TGTGCCAGCAGCTTCCCCGTGGAGACCCAGTACTTC
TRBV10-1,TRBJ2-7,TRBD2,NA,CASSGTGLAGDVYEQYF,TGCGCCAGCAGTGGTACGGGACTAGCGGGAGACGTCTACGAGCAGTACTTC
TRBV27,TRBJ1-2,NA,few,CASSLFATGLNYGYTF,TGTGCCAGCAGTTTATTTGCCACAGGTCTTAACTATGGCTACACCTTC
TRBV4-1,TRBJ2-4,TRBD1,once,CASSQDQGAKTGENIQYF,TGCGCCAGCAGCCAAGATCAGGGGGCCAAAACAGGGGAAAACATTCAGTACTTC
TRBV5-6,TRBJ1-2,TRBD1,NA,CASSLDRGYGYTF,TGTGCCAGCAGCTTAGACAGGGGGTATGGCTACACCTTC
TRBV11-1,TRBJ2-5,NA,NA,CASSPRLRGQETQYF,TGTGCCAGCAGCCCCCGGCTCCGAGGGCAAGAGACCCAGTACTTC
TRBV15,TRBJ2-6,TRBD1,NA,CATQRGTGTGSGANVLTF,TGTGCCACGCAAAGAGGGACAGGAACAGGCTCTGGGGCCAACGTCCTGACTTTC
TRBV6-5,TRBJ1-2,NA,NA,CASSSPGPNYGYTF,TGTGCCAGCAGTTCGCCAGGGCCCAACTATGGCTACACCTTC
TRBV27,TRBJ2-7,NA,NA,CASSPGQRYEQYF,TGTGCCAGCAGTCCCGGACAGCGCTACGAGCAGTACTTC
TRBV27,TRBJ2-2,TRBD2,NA,CASASTETSGAGELFF,TGTGCCAGCGCTTCTACGGAGACTAGCGGTGCCGGGGAGCTGTTTTTT
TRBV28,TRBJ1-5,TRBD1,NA,CASSLVGQGISNQPQHF,TGTGCCAGCAGTTTAGTGGGACAGGGGATTAGCAATCAGCCCCAGCATTTT
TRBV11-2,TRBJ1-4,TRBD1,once,CASSKDRARNEKLFF,TGTGCCAGCAGCAAGGACAGGGCCCGTAATGAAAAACTGTTTTTT
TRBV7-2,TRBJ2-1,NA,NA,CASSLSGSLHNEQFF,TGTGCCAGCAGCTTATCAGGGTCCCTACACAATGAGCAGTTCTTC
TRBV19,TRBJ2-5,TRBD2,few,CASSAGGSGEVQETQYF,TGTGCCAGTAGCGCCGGGGGGAGCGGGGAAGTTCAAGAGACCCAGTACTTC
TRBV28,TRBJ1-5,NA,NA,CASSSWGRRNQPQHF,TGTGCCAGCAGTTCCTGGGGGCGGCGGAATCAGCCCCAGCATTTT
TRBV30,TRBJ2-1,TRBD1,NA,CAWGTGGGEQFF,TGTGCCTGGGGTACAGGGGGTGGTGAGCAGTTCTTC
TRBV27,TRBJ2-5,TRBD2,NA,CASSFGGAGETQYF,TGTGCCAGCAGTTTCGGGGGGGCCGGGGAGACCCAGTACTTC
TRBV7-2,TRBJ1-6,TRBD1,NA,CASSLDRGIVAPLHF,TGTGCCAGCAGCTTGGACAGGGGAATCGTAGCACCCCTCCACTTT
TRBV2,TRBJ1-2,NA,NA,CASSDTGIYGYTF,TGTGCCAGCAGCGACACAGGAATCTATGGCTACACCTTC
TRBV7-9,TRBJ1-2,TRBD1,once,CASSSRQGTLYGYTF,TGTGCCAGCAGCTCCCGACAGGGAACTCTATATGGCTACACCTTC
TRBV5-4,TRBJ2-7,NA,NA,CASSLRGTWKNEQYF,TGTGCCAGCAGCTTGCGGGGGACTTGGAAAAACGAGCAGTACTTC
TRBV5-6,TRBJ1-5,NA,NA,CASSLGGLQPQHF,TGTGCCAGCAGCTTGGGGGGCTTGCAGCCCCAGCATTTT
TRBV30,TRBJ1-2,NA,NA,CAWGKGPIHTF,TGTGCCTGGGGGAAGGGGCCCATCCACACCTTC
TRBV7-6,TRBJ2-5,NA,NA,CASSLRQIQETQYF,TGTGCCAGCAGCTTAAGACAGATTCAAGAGACCCAGTACTTC
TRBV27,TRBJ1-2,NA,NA,CASSFSGFKGYTF,TGTGCCAGCAGTTTTTCGGGGTTTAAGGGCTACACCTTC
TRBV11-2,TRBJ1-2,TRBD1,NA,CASSSGQLQFYGYTF,TGTGCCAGCAGCTCGGGACAGCTACAATTCTATGGCTACACCTTC
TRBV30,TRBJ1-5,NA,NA,CAWSRQGNQPQHF,TGTGCCTGGAGTCGACAGGGCAATCAGCCCCAGCATTTT
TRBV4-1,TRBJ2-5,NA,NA,CASSQVAGPQETQYF,TGCGCCAGCAGCCAAGTGGCGGGGCCCCAAGAGACCCAGTACTTC
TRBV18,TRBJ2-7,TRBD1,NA,CASSHGQGGYEQYF,TGTGCCAGCTCCCACGGACAGGGTGGCTACGAGCAGTACTTC
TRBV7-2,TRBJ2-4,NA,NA,CASSLFAGTKNIQYF,TGTGCCAGCAGCTTATTTGCAGGGACCAAAAACATTCAGTACTTC
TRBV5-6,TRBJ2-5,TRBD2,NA,CASRGLLGETQYF,TGTGCCAGCAGGGGACTACTCGGCGAGACCCAGTACTTC
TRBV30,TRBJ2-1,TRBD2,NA,CAWSGLAGGTYSYNEQFF,TGTGCCTGGAGTGGACTAGCGGGGGGAACCTACTCCTACAATGAGCAGTTCTTC
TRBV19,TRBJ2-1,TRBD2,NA,CASSIPSGFYSYNEQFF,TGTGCCAGTAGTATCCCTAGCGGGTTTTACTCCTACAATGAGCAGTTCTTC
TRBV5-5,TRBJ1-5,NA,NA,CASSLDAGTSSPQHF,TGTGCCAGCAGCTTGGATGCAGGCACTAGCTCGCCCCAGCATTTT
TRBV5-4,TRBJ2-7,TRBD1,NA,CASSFPTGDPYEQYF,TGTGCCAGCAGCTTTCCGACAGGGGACCCCTACGAGCAGTACTTC
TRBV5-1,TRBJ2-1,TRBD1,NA,CASSLRQGDSEQFF,TGCGCCAGCAGCTTGAGACAGGGGGATAGTGAGCAGTTCTTC
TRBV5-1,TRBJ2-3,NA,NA,CASSLLRGTDTQYF,TGCGCCAGCAGCTTACTCCGGGGGACAGATACGCAGTATTTT
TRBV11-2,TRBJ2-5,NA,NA,CASSSSHNPQGSLETQYF,TGTGCCAGCAGCTCATCGCATAACCCCCAGGGATCCCTTGAGACCCAGTACTTC
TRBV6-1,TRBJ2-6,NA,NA,CASTLKLGANVLTF,TGTGCCAGCACCCTCAAGCTTGGGGCCAACGTCCTGACTTTC
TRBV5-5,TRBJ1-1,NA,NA,CASSLNNRNTEAFF,TGTGCCAGCAGCTTAAACAACAGGAACACTGAAGCTTTCTTT
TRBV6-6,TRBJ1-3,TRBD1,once,CASNQGATGNTIYF,TGTGCCAGCAACCAGGGGGCGACTGGAAACACCATATATTTT
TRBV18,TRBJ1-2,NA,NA,CASSGTGGLLSTNYGYTF,TGTGCCAGCTCGGGAACGGGGGGCCTGTTATCAACTAACTATGGCTACACCTTC
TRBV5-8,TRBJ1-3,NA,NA,CASSLVGTKSNTIYF,TGTGCCAGCAGCTTGGTTGGGACTAAGAGCAACACCATATATTTT
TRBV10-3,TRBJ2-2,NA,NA,CAIKGQDTGELFF,TGTGCCATCAAGGGGCAGGACACCGGGGAGCTGTTTTTT
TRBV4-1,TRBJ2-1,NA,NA,CASSQVVATYNEQFF,TGCGCCAGCAGCCAAGTGGTCGCTACCTACAATGAGCAGTTCTTC
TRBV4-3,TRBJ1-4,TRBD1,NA,CASSNRGRGEKLFF,TGCGCCAGCAGCAACAGGGGGCGCGGTGAAAAACTGTTTTTT
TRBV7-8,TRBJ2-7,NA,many,CASSVNTGAYEQYF,TGTGCCAGCAGCGTTAATACGGGGGCCTACGAGCAGTACTTC
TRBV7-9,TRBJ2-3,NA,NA,CAGGLAGTDTQYF,TGTGCCGGAGGACTGGCGGGGACAGATACGCAGTATTTT